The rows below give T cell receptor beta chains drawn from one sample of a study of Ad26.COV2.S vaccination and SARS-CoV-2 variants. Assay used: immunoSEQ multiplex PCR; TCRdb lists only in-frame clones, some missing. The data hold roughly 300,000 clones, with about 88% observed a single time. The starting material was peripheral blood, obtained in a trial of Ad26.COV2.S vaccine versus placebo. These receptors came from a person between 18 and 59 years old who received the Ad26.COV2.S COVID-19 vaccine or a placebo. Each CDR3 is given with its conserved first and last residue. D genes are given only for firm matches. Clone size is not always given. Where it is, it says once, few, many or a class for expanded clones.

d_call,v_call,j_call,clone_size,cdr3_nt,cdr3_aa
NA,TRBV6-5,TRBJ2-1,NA,TGTGCCAGCAGTTACTCTACTAGCAATGAGCAGTTCTTC,CASSYSTSNEQFF
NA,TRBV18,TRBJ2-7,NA,TGTGCCAGCTCACCGCGGACAGATCCCACCTACGAGCAGTACTTC,CASSPRTDPTYEQYF
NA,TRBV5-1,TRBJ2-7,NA,TGCGCCAGCAGCTTGGGCCGCAGTTCCTCCTACGAGCAGTACTTC,CASSLGRSSSYEQYF
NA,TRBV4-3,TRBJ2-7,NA,TGCGCCAGCAGCCAGGACAGCTCCTACGAGCAGTACTTC,CASSQDSSYEQYF
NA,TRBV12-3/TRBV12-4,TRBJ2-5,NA,TGTGCCAGCGGCGCCGGAAGGGAGACCCAGTACTTC,CASGAGRETQYF
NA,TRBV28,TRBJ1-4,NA,TGTGCCAGCACCCAAGGGGGGGGGCCGTATGAAAAACTGTTTTTT,CASTQGGGPYEKLFF
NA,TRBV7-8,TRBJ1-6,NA,TGTGCCAGCAGCTCCTATAATTCACCCCTCCACTTT,CASSSYNSPLHF
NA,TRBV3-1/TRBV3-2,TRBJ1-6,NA,TGTGCCAGCAGCCTGCGGGGGCAACATTCACCCCTCCACTTT,CASSLRGQHSPLHF
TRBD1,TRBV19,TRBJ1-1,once,TGTGCCAGTTCCCCGCGGACAGGGTTCATGAACACTGAAGCTTTCTTT,CASSPRTGFMNTEAFF
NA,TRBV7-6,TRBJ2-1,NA,TGTGCCAGCAGCCCGATCACAGGGAACGAGCAGTTCTTC,CASSPITGNEQFF
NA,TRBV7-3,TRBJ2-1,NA,TGTGCCAGCAGCTTAAATATAAGGCAGTTCTTC,CASSLNIRQFF
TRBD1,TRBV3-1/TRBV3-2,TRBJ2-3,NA,TGTGCCAGCAGCCAAGAGGACAGGATCACAGATACGCAGTATTTT,CASSQEDRITDTQYF
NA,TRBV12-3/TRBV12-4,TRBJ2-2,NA,TGTGCCAGCAGTTTAGCTCCTGGGGAGCTGTTTTTT,CASSLAPGELFF
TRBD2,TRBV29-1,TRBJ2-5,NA,TGCAGCGGGGCTAGCGGGAGGGGAGAGACCCAGTACTTC,CSGASGRGETQYF
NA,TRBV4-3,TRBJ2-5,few,TGCGCCAGCAGCCAAGACTTCCCCGGGGCCCAAGAGACCCAGTACTTC,CASSQDFPGAQETQYF
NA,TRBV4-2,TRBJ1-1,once,TGTGCCAGCAGCTCCCACGTGGACCCAGGGGCAAGTAATGAAGCTTTCTTT,CASSSHVDPGASNEAFF
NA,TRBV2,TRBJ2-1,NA,TGTGCCAGCCGGGGGGACAGCTCCTACAATGAGCAGTTCTTC,CASRGDSSYNEQFF
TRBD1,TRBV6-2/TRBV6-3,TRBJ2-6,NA,TGTGCCAGCAGTTACTCGACACGGGACAGGGCCCTTTCTGGGGCCAACGTCCTGACTTTC,CASSYSTRDRALSGANVLTF
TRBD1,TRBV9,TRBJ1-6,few,TGTGCCAGCAGTCTTAATCAAGGACAGGCAACTTCACCCCTCCACTTT,CASSLNQGQATSPLHF
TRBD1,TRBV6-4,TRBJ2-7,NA,TGTGCCAGCAGCTTGACAGGGAATTCCTACGAGCAGTACTTC,CASSLTGNSYEQYF
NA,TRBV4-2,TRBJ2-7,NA,TGTGCCAGCAGCCAAGATGAGGGGCAGGCCTACGAGCAGTACTTC,CASSQDEGQAYEQYF
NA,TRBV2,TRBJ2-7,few,TGTGCCAGCAGTGACAGGCGGTACGAGCAGTACTTC,CASSDRRYEQYF
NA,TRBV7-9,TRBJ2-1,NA,TGTGCCAGCAGCCGGGACATTGGCGGGAATGAGCAGTTCTTC,CASSRDIGGNEQFF
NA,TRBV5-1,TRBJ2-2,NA,TGCGCCAGCAGCTTGGTAATCGGCAATGCGAACACCGGGGAGCTGTTTTTT,CASSLVIGNANTGELFF
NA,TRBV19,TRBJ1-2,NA,TGTGCCAGTAGGGCACAGAACTATGGCTACACCTTC,CASRAQNYGYTF
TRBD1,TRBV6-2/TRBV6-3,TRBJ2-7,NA,TGTGCCAGCAGCCTGCTCCCCAGGGCACAGGGGCAATACCCTGGCGCCTACGAGCAGTACTTC,CASSLLPRAQGQYPGAYEQYF
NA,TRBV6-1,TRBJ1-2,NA,TGTGCCAGCAGTGAAGGAGGGAGTAACTATGGCTACACCTTC,CASSEGGSNYGYTF
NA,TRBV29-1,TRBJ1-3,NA,TGCAGCGTTGAAGACAGCACAAGAAACACCATATATTTT,CSVEDSTRNTIYF
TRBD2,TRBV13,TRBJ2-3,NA,TGTGCCAGCAGCTCGAGTAGCGGGAGCACAGATACGCAGTATTTT,CASSSSSGSTDTQYF